The 22 T cell receptor beta chains presented below share a single source sample, sequenced in a study of blood T cell repertoires in COVID-19 (dated by TCRdb to about 2020). The library was generated by the immunoSEQ multiplex PCR assay. TCRdb's version of the immuneACCESS table is confined to in-frame rearrangements and falls short of the full clone set. An unresolved V gene accounts for under half of the shortfall where checked; the remainder is of unknown origin. The sample records 88,000 or so clones, 85% to 90% of which are singletons. The ten largest clones capture 3.8% of the sample. The specimen sequenced was peripheral blood. These receptors originate from a man aged 60-69 years with acute or convalescent COVID-19.

This rearrangement joins TRBV30 to TRBJ1-2, with D unresolved. The germline gives CDR1 GTSNPN, CDR2 SVGIG (reference sequence). V was cut by 5 bases and J by 3 bases, with 13 bases left in between. The CDR3 is 13 amino acids. The CDR3 DNA reads TGTGCCTGGGGCCTCTCTGGCTACTATGGCTACACCTTC. Protein: CAWGLSGYYGYTF.

This CDR3 reads CASSLGQGGPDTQYF. CDR3 DNA: TGTGCCAGCAGCTTGGGACAGGGGGGTCCAGATACGCAGTATTTT. This chain connects TRBV7-7 to TRBJ2-3, with TRBD1 identical over 11 bases. CDR1 is SSHAT and CDR2 is FNYEAQ in the germline V gene (reference sequence). This CDR3 is built from 15 residues. Trimming took 3 bases from V and 4 from J; bases not matched to a gene: 3.

The chain employs TRBV30 and TRBJ2-5; D may be TRBD2 (5 bases). The CDR3 runs to 13 residues. The V end was cut by 5 bases, the J end by 5 bases, with 15 bases between. Germline lookup yields CDR1 GTSNPN and CDR2 SVGIG (reference sequence). This chain's CDR3 is CAWGGGGWETQYF. CDR3 DNA: TGTGCCTGGGGTGGCGGAGGATGGGAGACCCAGTACTTC.

The chain is built from TRBV6-5 and TRBJ2-3; D is unresolved. CDR1 MNHEY and CDR2 SVGAGI come from the germline V gene. Trimming took 0 bases from V and 4 from J, leaving 8 bases between them. The CDR3 length is 14 residues. The CDR3: CASSYSLSSDTQYF. CDR3 sequence (DNA): TGTGCCAGCAGTTACTCGTTGTCATCAGATACGCAGTATTTT.

The V call is TRBV3-1 (or the pseudogene TRBV3-2), the J call TRBJ1-1; TRBD1 matches 7 bases. The CDR3 loop spans 15 amino acids. V trimming: 0 bases; J trimming: 2 bases; junction bases outside the gene matches: 3. CDR1 is LGHDT, CDR2 YNNKEL, per germline (reference sequence). CDR3 sequence (DNA): TGTGCCAGCAGCCAAGATCAGGGGGTCAACACTGAAGCTTTCTTT. Protein product: CASSQDQGVNTEAFF.

The chain is built from TRBV11-1 and TRBJ1-2; 7 bases fit TRBD1. The germline gives CDR1 SGHAT, CDR2 FQDESV (reference sequence). This CDR3 has 13 amino acids. After removal of 2 bases from V and 3 bases from J, the junction contained 0 bases not matched to a gene. The CDR3 reads CASSLQGDYGYTF. CDR3 sequence (DNA): TGTGCCAGCAGCTTACAGGGGGACTATGGCTACACCTTC.

The rearrangement joins TRBV11-2 to TRBJ2-2, with 9 positions matching TRBD2. V trimming: 0 bases; J trimming: 6 bases; junction bases outside the gene matches: 2. The V gene's germline CDR1 is SGHAT and CDR2 FQNNGV. The CDR3 sequence is 15 residues long. The CDR3 DNA is TGTGCCAGCAGCTTAGATATAGCGGGAGCCGGGGAGCTGTTTTTT. It translates to CASSLDIAGAGELFF.

The chain has TRBV4-2 and TRBJ1-6; 7 positions agree with TRBD1. The CDR3 runs 16 residues. Germline trimming cut 4 bases from V and 5 bases from J; bases unmatched to any gene: 8. Germline V gene data show CDR1 as LGHNA and CDR2 as YNFKEQ. The CDR3 protein is CASSLEPGTDNSPLHF. The CDR3 DNA is TGTGCCAGCAGCCTTGAACCCGGGACAGATAATTCACCCCTCCACTTT.

This clone was counted a single time. V is TRBV5-1 and J is TRBJ2-6; no reliable D call. Germline CDR1 reads SGHRS; CDR2 reads YFSETQ. This CDR3 contains 17 residues. Trimming took 2 bases from V and 0 from J, leaving 12 bases between them. CDR3 coding DNA: TGCGCCAGCAGCTTTTCGGGTTCCGGCTCTGGGGCCAACGTCCTGACTTTC. Its translation: CASSFSGSGSGANVLTF.

The chain joins TRBV12-3 or TRBV12-4 to TRBJ2-2; D gene uncertain. CDR3 size: 12 residues. With 5 bases removed from V and 6 bases from J, the gap between germline ends came to 7 bases. The CDR3 DNA follows: TGTGCCAGCAGTCTTATAGCCGGGGAGCTGTTTTTT. Protein product: CASSLIAGELFF.

The genes are TRBV3-1 (or the pseudogene TRBV3-2) and TRBJ1-6, with a weak D call TRBD1 (6 bases). The CDR3 loop spans 16 amino acids. The germline CDR1 and CDR2 sequences are LGHDT and YNNKEL (reference sequence). V was clipped by 5 bases and J by 6 bases, with 17 bases between them. This CDR3 is CASSSPSTGANSPLHF. The CDR3 bases are TGTGCCAGCAGCTCACCATCGACAGGTGCTAATTCACCCCTCCACTTT.

This chain links TRBV19 with TRBJ2-2, with TRBD1 as a possible D gene (7 bases). The CDR3 covers 14 residues. V lost 5 bases, J lost 5 bases, and 12 bases lay in between. Germline V gives CDR1 LNHDA, CDR2 SQIVND (reference sequence). CDR3 sequence: CASSSQGRTGELFF. CDR3 bases: TGTGCCAGTAGTTCACAGGGGAGGACCGGGGAGCTGTTTTTT.

The chain is built from TRBV25-1 and TRBJ2-5; no definite D call. The CDR3 runs to 15 residues. From germline, CDR1 is MGHDK and CDR2 SYGVNS. V gave up 0 bases and J gave up 2 bases, with 10 bases separating them. The CDR3 sequence: CASSEYARNQETQYF. CDR3 bases: TGTGCCAGCAGTGAATACGCCAGGAATCAAGAGACCCAGTACTTC.

In this sample, this clone turned up once. The rearrangement uses TRBV5-5 and TRBJ2-7; TRBD1 aligns across 7 bases. This CDR3 contains 13 residues. Losses at the gene ends were 4 bases for V and 7 bases for J; bases not matched to a gene: 8. Looked up from germline, CDR1 is SGHKS and CDR2 is YYEKEE (reference sequence). The CDR3 protein is CASSPGQASEQYF. The CDR3, as DNA: TGTGCCAGCAGCCCTGGACAGGCCAGTGAGCAGTACTTC.

The count of this clone is one. The chain uses TRBV3-1 (or the pseudogene TRBV3-2) and TRBJ2-5; TRBD2 might be the D (6 bases). Trimming took 5 bases from V and 2 from J, leaving 12 bases between them. This CDR3 spans 14 amino acids. Germline-derived CDR1 and CDR2 are LGHDT and YNNKEL (reference sequence). For the CDR3, the DNA is TGTGCCAGCAGCTACTCGGGAGTTCAAGAGACCCAGTACTTC. Translated, it gives CASSYSGVQETQYF.

This chain connects TRBV27 to TRBJ1-6; no clear D gene. V lost 6 bases and J lost 10, with 10 bases in between. The V gene's germline CDR1 is MNHEY and CDR2 SMNVEV (reference sequence). There are 12 residues in the CDR3. The CDR3 loop reads CASSPPQSPLHF. In nucleotides, the CDR3 is TGTGCCAGCAGCCCCCCCCAATCACCCCTCCACTTT.

The rearrangement uses TRBV30 and TRBJ1-4, with 8 bases matching TRBD1. Germline V CDR1 and CDR2: GTSNPN, SVGIG (reference sequence). The CDR3 totals 15 residues. The V gene end was trimmed by 8 bases and the J gene end by 8 bases; junction bases not matched to a gene: 16. The DNA for the CDR3 is TGTGCCGCACGACAGGGGATTAACCCCGAAGAAAAACTGTTTTTT. It is translated as CAARQGINPEEKLFF. Combining the CDR3 with reference TRBV30 and TRBJ1-4 gives the whole variable domain SQTIHQWPATLVQPVGSPLSLECTVEGTSNPNLYWYRQAAGRGLQLLFYSVGIGQISSEVPQNLSASRPQDRQFILSSKKLLLSDSGFYLCAARQGINPEEKLFFGSGTQLSVL.

The chain combines TRBV5-1 with TRBJ1-1, with 10 positions matching TRBD1. Germline-derived CDR1 and CDR2 are SGHRS and YFSETQ. The CDR3 has 15 amino acids. After removal of 4 bases from V and 3 bases from J, the junction contained 6 bases not matched to a gene. The CDR3 nucleotides read TGCGCCAGCAGCGCCCGGACAGGGGGGGACACTGAAGCTTTCTTT. This sequence encodes CASSARTGGDTEAFF. The whole variable domain, filled in from reference TRBV5-1 and TRBJ1-1, reads KAGVTQTPRYLIKTRGQQVTLSCSPISGHRSVSWYQQTPGQGLQFLFEYFSETQRNKGNFPGRFSGRQFSNSRSEMNVSTLELGDSALYLCASSARTGGDTEAFFGQGTRLTVV.

The chain couples TRBV13 to TRBJ2-7, with 7 bases aligning to TRBD2. There are 14 residues in the CDR3. V shed 0 bases, J shed 7 bases, and the junction held 6 bases outside the gene matches. Germline CDR1 and CDR2: PRHDT and FYEKMQ (reference sequence). CDR3 in DNA: TGTGCCAGCAGCTTAGGTCGGCTAGCGGTTGAGCAGTACTTC. Protein sequence: CASSLGRLAVEQYF.

This rearrangement joins TRBV9 to TRBJ2-3, with 10 bases fitting TRBD2. In germline, CDR1 is SGDLS, CDR2 YYNGEE. This CDR3 spans 14 amino acids. With 5 bases clipped from V and 5 bases from J, the junction kept 5 bases outside the gene matches. The CDR3, as DNA: TGTGCCAGCAGTTTAGCGGGGGGCTTAGATACGCAGTATTTT. It is translated as CASSLAGGLDTQYF.

This chain connects TRBV11-2 to TRBJ1-1; D is unclear. CDR3 length: 15 amino acids. Germline V CDR1 and CDR2: SGHAT, FQNNGV. With 0 bases removed from V and 2 bases from J, the gap between germline ends came to 10 bases. The CDR3 is CASSLDGGLNTEAFF. The CDR3 nucleotides are TGTGCCAGCAGCTTAGATGGCGGCTTAAACACTGAAGCTTTCTTT.

In its sample, this clone was seen once. The chain uses TRBV2 and TRBJ2-7, with 10 nucleotides matching TRBD2. Unmatched junction bases numbered 2, after V lost 5 bases and J lost 7 bases. The CDR3 extends over 12 amino acids. Germline V gene sequence: CDR1 SNHLY, CDR2 FYNNEI. CDR3 sequence reads: CASSKGLAEQYF. In nucleotides, the CDR3 is TGTGCCAGCAGTAAGGGACTAGCGGAGCAGTACTTC.